Listed below are T cell receptor beta chains from one sample, sequenced in a study of control samples from healthy donors and cancer patients. TCRdb's copy holds only in-frame clones and misses some; the assay was immunoSEQ multiplex PCR. Among around 170,000 clones listed, 90% to 95% were seen once. The source material was blood. These receptors originate from a man between 25 and 39 years old in good health. The CDR3 runs from the conserved cysteine through the conserved F or W. The D gene is left open where the match is weak. Clone size appears in some rows only: once, few, many, or a class for an expanded clone.

clone_size	v_call	j_call	d_call	cdr3_aa	cdr3_nt
-	TRBV28	TRBJ2-7	-	CASSLPLAYEQYF	TGTGCCAGCAGTTTACCATTAGCCTACGAGCAGTACTTC
-	TRBV19	TRBJ1-5	TRBD1	CASSIAIDRGLIRQPQHF	TGTGCCAGTAGTATAGCCATCGACAGGGGCTTGATTAGACAGCCCCAGCATTTT
-	TRBV5-1	TRBJ1-3	-	CASSAWPTETGNTIYF	TGCGCCAGCAGCGCCTGGCCTACAGAGACTGGAAACACCATATATTTT
-	TRBV28	TRBJ2-2	-	CASNRQGGTGELFF	TGTGCCAGCAACCGCCAGGGAGGCACCGGGGAGCTGTTTTTT
once	TRBV19	TRBJ2-7	TRBD2	CASSSGTSDFYEQYF	TGTGCCAGTAGTTCCGGGACTAGCGATTTCTACGAGCAGTACTTC
-	TRBV7-2	TRBJ2-4	-	CASSYQTLAAKNIQYF	TGTGCCAGCAGCTATCAGACCCTTGCGGCCAAAAACATTCAGTACTTC
-	TRBV6-5	TRBJ1-1	-	CASSQPGQNTEAFF	TGTGCCAGCAGTCAGCCGGGACAGAACACTGAAGCTTTCTTT
-	TRBV9	TRBJ2-3	TRBD1	CASSDRGITDTQYF	TGTGCCAGCAGCGACAGGGGGATCACAGATACGCAGTATTTT
-	TRBV28	TRBJ1-1	TRBD1	CASSTRQGATEAFF	TGTGCCAGCAGTACCCGACAGGGGGCCACTGAAGCTTTCTTT
-	TRBV14	TRBJ1-2	-	CASSQDRGTGYTF	TGTGCCAGCAGCCAAGATCGAGGGACCGGCTACACCTTC
-	TRBV5-1	TRBJ1-5	-	CASSLIQGVQPQHF	TGCGCCAGCAGCTTGATCCAGGGCGTCCAGCCCCAGCATTTT
-	TRBV18	TRBJ2-7	-	CASSPDKEQYF	TGTGCCAGCTCACCAGACAAGGAGCAGTACTTC
once	TRBV28	TRBJ1-5	TRBD1	CASSSPSDRAGKHF	TGTGCCAGCAGTTCCCCTTCAGACAGGGCGGGGAAGCATTTT
-	TRBV27	TRBJ2-4	-	CACNGYPSKNIQYF	TGTGCCTGCAATGGCTATCCTTCCAAAAACATTCAGTACTTC
-	TRBV19	TRBJ2-2	-	CASTLGPGELFF	TGTGCCAGTACTCTCGGACCCGGGGAGCTGTTTTTT
-	TRBV24-1	TRBJ2-6	TRBD1	CATSPTGAGGANVLTF	TGTGCCACCAGTCCGACAGGGGCGGGCGGGGCCAACGTCCTGACTTTC
-	TRBV12-3/TRBV12-4	TRBJ2-7	TRBD1	CASSTGGYEQYF	TGTGCCAGCAGTACAGGGGGCTACGAGCAGTACTTC
-	TRBV5-5	TRBJ2-5	-	CASSQWTDRETQYF	TGTGCCAGCAGCCAATGGACAGATCGAGAGACCCAGTACTTC
-	TRBV11-2	TRBJ2-5	TRBD2	CASQGVAGGRETQYF	TGTGCCAGCCAGGGGGTAGCGGGGGGCCGGGAGACCCAGTACTTC
once	TRBV7-9	TRBJ1-4	-	CASSLEEGRKLFF	TGTGCCAGCAGCTTAGAGGAGGGACGAAAACTGTTTTTT
-	TRBV5-1	TRBJ2-7	TRBD2	CASSLSGANDEQYF	TGCGCCAGCAGCTTAAGCGGGGCTAACGATGAGCAGTACTTC
-	TRBV3-1/TRBV3-2	TRBJ2-7	TRBD2	CASSPGTSGFRQHEQYF	TGTGCCAGCAGCCCCGGGACTAGCGGGTTTCGGCAACACGAGCAGTACTTC
-	TRBV7-9	TRBJ2-2	TRBD2	CASSSAGANTGELFF	TGTGCCAGCAGCTCAGCGGGGGCGAACACCGGGGAGCTGTTTTTT
once	TRBV5-8	TRBJ2-7	-	CASSLVEGYEQYF	TGTGCCAGCAGCTTGGTGGAGGGATACGAGCAGTACTTC
-	TRBV3-1/TRBV3-2	TRBJ1-2	-	CASSQDTWGNYGYTF	TGTGCCAGCAGCCAAGATACATGGGGTAACTATGGCTACACCTTC
-	TRBV6-5	TRBJ1-1	-	CASSYYEGTEAFF	TGTGCCAGCAGTTATTACGAGGGGACTGAAGCTTTCTTT
-	TRBV6-2/TRBV6-3	TRBJ1-5	TRBD1	CASSLDRGSGQPQHF	TGTGCCAGCAGTCTGGACAGGGGGTCGGGTCAGCCCCAGCATTTT
-	TRBV18	TRBJ2-7	TRBD1	CASSQPTGGSYEQYF	TGTGCCAGCTCACAACCAACAGGGGGCTCCTACGAGCAGTACTTC
-	TRBV18	TRBJ1-1	-	CASSPGTEGEAFF	TGTGCCAGCTCACCCGGGACCGAGGGAGAAGCTTTCTTT
-	TRBV29-1	TRBJ2-5	-	CSVEERLAGRKTQYF	TGCAGCGTTGAAGAACGGTTAGCAGGGCGGAAGACCCAGTACTTC
-	TRBV6-5	TRBJ1-1	-	CASSPDRMNTEAFF	TGTGCCAGCAGCCCCGACAGGATGAACACTGAAGCTTTCTTT
-	TRBV19	TRBJ1-1	-	CATRGTEAFF	TGTGCCACCAGGGGCACTGAAGCTTTCTTT
-	TRBV18	TRBJ1-1	-	CASSPVDRNTEAFF	TGTGCCAGCTCACCCGTTGACAGGAACACTGAAGCTTTCTTT